These T cell receptor beta chains were read from a single sample in a study of memory CD4+ T cells and cytomegalovirus serostatus. Sequencing was performed with immunoSEQ multiplex PCR; in TCRdb, only in-frame clones are kept and a portion is missing. The sample has about 56,000 clones, 82% seen once. The sample was memory CD4+ T cells from blood. The receptor set was obtained from an adult in good health and CMV-seronegative. Both conserved end residues are part of each CDR3.

len,v_gene,j_gene,CDR3aa
13,TRBV10-3,TRBJ2-2,CAISETLFRELFF
14,TRBV10-3,TRBJ1-6,CAISERQDNSPLHF
16,TRBV4-3,TRBJ2-7,CASSQESGAGTAQQYF
13,TRBV10-3,TRBJ1-2,CAISAVAGNGYTF
10,TRBV30,TRBJ1-5,CAMGVQPQHF
16,TRBV5-1,TRBJ2-3,CASRRTSGGSTDTQYF
15,TRBV7-7,TRBJ2-5,CASSPGAGLRETQYF
17,TRBV7-2,TRBJ2-5,CASSLGVVAGAQETQYF
13,TRBV7-9,TRBJ1-3,CASSFDTGNTIYF
15,TRBV14,TRBJ1-4,CASSGHLANNEKLFF
14,TRBV5-6,TRBJ1-6,CASSPDSGIKSLHF
13,TRBV5-4,TRBJ1-1,CASSNALGSEAFF
11,TRBV20-1,TRBJ2-2,CSAREGGELFF
19,TRBV7-8,TRBJ2-5,CASSPPIRLAGGRRETQYF
14,TRBV6-6,TRBJ2-7,CASSAGLYLNEQYF
15,TRBV13,TRBJ2-3,CASSLGSGGADTQYF
15,TRBV11-3,TRBJ1-3,CASSVSGTGRDTIYF
14,TRBV4-1,TRBJ1-2,CASSQGTGMYGYTF
15,TRBV21-1,TRBJ2-7,CASSKGGLAVYEQYF
13,TRBV29-1,TRBJ1-1,CSVRGGVGTEAFF
12,TRBV5-4,TRBJ2-2,CASSLGNGELFF
14,TRBV9,TRBJ2-1,CASSPGGSYNEQFF
14,TRBV28,TRBJ1-4,CASRTTGGNEKLFF
12,TRBV21-1,TRBJ1-1,CASSKERSEAFF
15,TRBV4-1,TRBJ1-3,CASSQDYSRGNTIYF
16,TRBV7-2,TRBJ2-5,CASSYTGRGYQETQYF
15,TRBV7-9,TRBJ2-7,CASSKEGRRTYEQYF
15,TRBV7-8,TRBJ2-7,CASSRDSGQGNEQYF
14,TRBV7-2,TRBJ1-2,CASVIRGGPYGYTF
14,TRBV5-1,TRBJ2-1,CASETSGGAGEQFF
15,TRBV28,TRBJ1-1,CASRGSKGGNTEAFF
13,TRBV11-3,TRBJ1-1,CASSLQQNTEAFF
16,TRBV5-5,TRBJ2-2,CASSLGQGAMGGELFF
16,TRBV2,TRBJ2-2,CASSVGQGANTGELFF
13,TRBV7-2,TRBJ1-1,CASSLTRNTEAFF
16,TRBV7-2,TRBJ2-5,CASSLGFGGTQKTQYF
18,TRBV4-3,TRBJ1-4,CASSQTGTVRGVSEKLFF
18,TRBV21-1,TRBJ2-6,CASSTAGQLVSGANVLTF
18,TRBV28,TRBJ1-5,CASSLSPGLGSLDQPQHF
15,TRBV4-3,TRBJ2-3,CASSQDQGWAPRMYF
18,TRBV7-3,TRBJ2-7,CASSRLNRGLPISYEQYF
13,TRBV29-1,TRBJ2-3,CSVERGGTDTQYF
13,TRBV6-1,TRBJ1-5,CASLRDRGQPQHF
17,TRBV11-2,TRBJ2-7,CASSLVGRRISSYEQYF
15,TRBV28,TRBJ1-6,CASSPPGTLNSPLHF
18,TRBV9,TRBJ2-6,CASSVEGTGGSGANVLTF
15,TRBV5-8,TRBJ2-2,CASSLGQVDTGELFF
17,TRBV28,TRBJ2-3,CASSLVVAGGQGDTQYF
15,TRBV5-1,TRBJ2-3,CASSLRVDPTDTQYF
17,TRBV28,TRBJ1-5,CASSLSNTGIRNQPQHF
16,TRBV10-3,TRBJ2-7,CAISESGTSRAYEQYF
13,TRBV6-1,TRBJ1-1,CASSERGDTEAFF
14,TRBV4-2,TRBJ1-5,CASSQVSGNQPQHF